This TCR beta chain appears in the sequencing data of a study of identical twins. Study-level findings and limits: Whereas memory repertoires showed no such difference, abundant cord blood beta clonotypes carried fewer insertions.

Concerning this clonotype: The antigen remains undetermined.

The CDR3 contains 14 residues. The V segment lost 6 bases and the J segment 1 base; nucleotides outside the gene matches: 4. In germline, CDR1 is ENHRY, CDR2 SYGVKD. TCRdb reprocessed the 5' RACE reads via MiXCR and lists one record per CDR3 protein. The sample yields fewer than 550,000 distinct CDR3 sequences, roughly 15% seen once. These data were also filed under a second study, of yellow fever vaccine responses in identical twins.

The sequenced sample was CD4+ T cells sorted from blood. The rearrangement links TRBV10-3 to TRBJ2-3; TRBD1 agrees at 7 bases. The TCR comes from a woman aged 18-29 years in good health. The CDR3 loop is CAIRRGQGTDTQYF. As DNA, the CDR3 is TGTGCCATCAGGAGGGGGCAAGGCACAGATACGCAGTATTTT.